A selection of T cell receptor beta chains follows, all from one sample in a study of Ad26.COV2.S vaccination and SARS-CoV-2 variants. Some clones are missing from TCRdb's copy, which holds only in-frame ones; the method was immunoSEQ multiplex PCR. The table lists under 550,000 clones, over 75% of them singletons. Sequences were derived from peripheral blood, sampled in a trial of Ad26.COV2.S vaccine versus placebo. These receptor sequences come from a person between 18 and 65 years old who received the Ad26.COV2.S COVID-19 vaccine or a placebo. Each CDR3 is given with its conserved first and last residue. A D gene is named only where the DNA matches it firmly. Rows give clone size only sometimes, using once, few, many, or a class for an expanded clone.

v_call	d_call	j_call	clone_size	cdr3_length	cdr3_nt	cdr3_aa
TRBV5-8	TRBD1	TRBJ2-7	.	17	TGTGCCAGCAGCTTGATGAACAGGGGAAGACTGTCCTACGAGCAGTACTTC	CASSLMNRGRLSYEQYF
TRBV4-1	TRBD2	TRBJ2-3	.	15	TGCGCCAGCAGCCCCTTAGCGGGAAGCACAGATACGCAGTATTTT	CASSPLAGSTDTQYF
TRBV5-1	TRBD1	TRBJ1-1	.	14	TGCGCCAGCAGCCCGCAGACAGGGGGCACTGAAGCTTTCTTT	CASSPQTGGTEAFF
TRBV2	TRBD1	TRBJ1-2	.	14	TGTGCCAGCAGCGTAGGGACAGGGGTTAACGGCTACACCTTC	CASSVGTGVNGYTF
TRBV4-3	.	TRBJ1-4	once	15	TGCGCCAGCAGCCAAGATGGAAGGGAGATTGAAAAACTGTTTTTT	CASSQDGREIEKLFF
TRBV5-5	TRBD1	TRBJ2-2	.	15	TGTGCCAGCAGCTTGGGACAGGGGGGGACCGGGGAGCTGTTTTTT	CASSLGQGGTGELFF
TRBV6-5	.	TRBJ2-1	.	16	TGTGCCAGCAGTTACTACGGGTCCTCGAGGGGAAATGAGCAGTTCTTC	CASSYYGSSRGNEQFF
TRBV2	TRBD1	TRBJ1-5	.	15	TGTGCCAGCAGTTGGGACAGGGAGAGCAATCAGCCCCAGCATTTT	CASSWDRESNQPQHF
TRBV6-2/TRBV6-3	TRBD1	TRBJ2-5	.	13	TGTGCCAGCAGTGGACAGGGGGGGCTGACCCAGTACTTC	CASSGQGGLTQYF
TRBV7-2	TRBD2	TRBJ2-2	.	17	TGTGCCAGCAGCTACCAACTAGCGGGGGTTGGCACCGGGGAGCTGTTTTTT	CASSYQLAGVGTGELFF
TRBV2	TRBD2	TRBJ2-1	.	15	TGTGCCAGCAGTCCGACTAGCCACTCCTACAATGAGCAGTTCTTC	CASSPTSHSYNEQFF
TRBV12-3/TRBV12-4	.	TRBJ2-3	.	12	TGTGCCAGCAGTTTTCCTTTGGATACGCAGTATTTT	CASSFPLDTQYF
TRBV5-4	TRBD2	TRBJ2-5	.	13	TGTGCCAGCAGCTTGCCGGGGGGGGAGACCCAGTACTTC	CASSLPGGETQYF
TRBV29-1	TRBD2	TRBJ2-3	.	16	TGCAGCGTTGAAGATTCAGCGGGGGGGGAGGAAGATACGCAGTATTTT	CSVEDSAGGEEDTQYF
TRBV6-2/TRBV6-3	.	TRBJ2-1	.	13	TGTGCCAGCAGCTCGTTAAGGGGACATGAGCAGTTCTTC	CASSSLRGHEQFF
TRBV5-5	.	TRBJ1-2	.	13	TGTGCCAGCAGCTTGGATCCCAACTATGGCTACACCTTC	CASSLDPNYGYTF
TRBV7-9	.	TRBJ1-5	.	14	TGTGCCAGCAGCTTAGGGGCGGGGGTCCAGCCCCAGCATTTT	CASSLGAGVQPQHF
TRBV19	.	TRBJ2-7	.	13	TGTGCCAGTAGTGCAATTGGGGGACGCGAGCAGTACTTC	CASSAIGGREQYF
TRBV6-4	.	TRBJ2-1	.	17	TGTGCCAGCATCTGCCGGTATCCACCGAGCTCCTACAATGAGCAGTTCTTC	CASICRYPPSSYNEQFF
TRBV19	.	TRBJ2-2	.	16	TGTGCCAGTAGTCCCCGGGCGGGCGAGAACACCGGGGAGCTGTTTTTT	CASSPRAGENTGELFF
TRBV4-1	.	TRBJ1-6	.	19	TGCGCCAGCAGCCAATCAACTGAGACAGGAGCATCCTATAATTCACCCCTCCACTTT	CASSQSTETGASYNSPLHF
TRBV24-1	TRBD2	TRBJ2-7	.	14	TGTGCCACCAGTGCCGGGAGGGCTTCCTACGAGCAGTACTTC	CATSAGRASYEQYF
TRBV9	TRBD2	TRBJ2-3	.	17	TGTGCCAGCAGCGTAGATCTAGCGGGGGGGCCTCAAGATACGCAGTATTTT	CASSVDLAGGPQDTQYF
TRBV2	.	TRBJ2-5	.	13	TGTGCCAGCATCCCAGTGACCCAAGAGACCCAGTACTTC	CASIPVTQETQYF